Given below is one T cell receptor (beta chain) in context. The sample comes from a study of T-cell memory formation after mild COVID-19. The CDR3 has 14 residues. Per germline, CDR1 SGHKS and CDR2 YYEKEE (reference sequence). V gave up 3 bases and J gave up 7 bases, with 11 bases separating them. 5'RACE with constant-segment primers built TCRalpha and TCRbeta cDNA libraries with UMIs. TCRdb processed the 5' RACE reads anew with MiXCR; each CDR3 protein has one entry. This table has nearly 110,000 distinct CDR3 sequences, over 10% appearing once. The origin of this receptor is an adult woman who had mild COVID-19 (a few samples of this study predate the infection). Cell type and time point are not known. The chain recombines TRBV5-5 with TRBJ1-6; D is ambiguous. The sample was PBMCs or a T cell subset sorted from them (not recorded which). DNA for the CDR3: TGTGCCAGCAGCTGGGTCACGGGGAATTCACCCCTCCACTTT. It codes for CASSWVTGNSPLHF.